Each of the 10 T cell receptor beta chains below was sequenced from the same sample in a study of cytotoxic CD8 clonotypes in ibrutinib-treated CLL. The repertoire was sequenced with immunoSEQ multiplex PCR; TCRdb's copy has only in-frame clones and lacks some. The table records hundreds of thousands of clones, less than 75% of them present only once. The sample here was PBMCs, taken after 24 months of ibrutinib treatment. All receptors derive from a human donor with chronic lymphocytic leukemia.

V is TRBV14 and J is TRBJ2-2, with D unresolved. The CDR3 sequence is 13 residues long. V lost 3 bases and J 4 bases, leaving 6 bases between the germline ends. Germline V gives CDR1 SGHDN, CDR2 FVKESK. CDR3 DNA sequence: TGTGCCAGCAGCCAGCAGGCCACCGGGGAGCTGTTTTTT. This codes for CASSQQATGELFF.

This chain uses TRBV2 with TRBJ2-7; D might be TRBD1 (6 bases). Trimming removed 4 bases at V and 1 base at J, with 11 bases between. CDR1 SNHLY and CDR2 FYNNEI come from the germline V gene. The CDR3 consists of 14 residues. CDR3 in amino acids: CASSVRTASYEQYF. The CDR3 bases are TGTGCCAGCAGTGTTCGGACAGCGTCCTACGAGCAGTACTTC.

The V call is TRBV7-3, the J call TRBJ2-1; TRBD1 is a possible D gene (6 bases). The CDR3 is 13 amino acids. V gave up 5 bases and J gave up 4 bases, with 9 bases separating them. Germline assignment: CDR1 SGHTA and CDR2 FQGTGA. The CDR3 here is CASSTGLYNEQFF. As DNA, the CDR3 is TGTGCCAGCAGCACAGGGCTTTACAATGAGCAGTTCTTC.

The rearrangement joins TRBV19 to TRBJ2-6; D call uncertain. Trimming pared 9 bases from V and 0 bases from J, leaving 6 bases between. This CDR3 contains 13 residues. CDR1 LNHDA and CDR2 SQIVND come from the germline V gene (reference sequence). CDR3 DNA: TGTGCCAGCCGTACCTCTGGGGCCAACGTCCTGACTTTC. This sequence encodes CASRTSGANVLTF.

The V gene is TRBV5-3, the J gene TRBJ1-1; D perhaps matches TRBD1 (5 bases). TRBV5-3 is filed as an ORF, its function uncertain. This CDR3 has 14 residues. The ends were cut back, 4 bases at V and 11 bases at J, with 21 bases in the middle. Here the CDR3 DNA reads TGTGCCAGAAGCATACCTTCAGGGCCCATCATGGCTTTCTTT. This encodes CARSIPSGPIMAFF.

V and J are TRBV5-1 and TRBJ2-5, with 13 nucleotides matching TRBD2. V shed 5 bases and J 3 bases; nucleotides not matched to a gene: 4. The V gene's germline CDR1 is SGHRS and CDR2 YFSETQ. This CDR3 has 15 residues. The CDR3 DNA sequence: TGCGCCAGCAGAGGCGGGACTAGCGGGAAAGAGACCCAGTACTTC. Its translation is CASRGGTSGKETQYF.

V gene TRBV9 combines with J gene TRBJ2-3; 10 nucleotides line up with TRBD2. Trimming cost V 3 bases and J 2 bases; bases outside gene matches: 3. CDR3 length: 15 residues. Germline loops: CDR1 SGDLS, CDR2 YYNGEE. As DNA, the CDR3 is TGTGCCAGCAGCGCCGGGACTAGCGCCACAGATACGCAGTATTTT. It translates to CASSAGTSATDTQYF.

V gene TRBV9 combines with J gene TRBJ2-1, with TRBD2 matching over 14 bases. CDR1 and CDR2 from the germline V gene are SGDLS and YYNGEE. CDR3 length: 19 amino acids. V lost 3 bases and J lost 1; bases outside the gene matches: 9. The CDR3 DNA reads TGTGCCAGCAGCGCACCGGGACTAGCGGGAGAGGTTTCCTACAATGAGCAGTTCTTC. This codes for CASSAPGLAGEVSYNEQFF.

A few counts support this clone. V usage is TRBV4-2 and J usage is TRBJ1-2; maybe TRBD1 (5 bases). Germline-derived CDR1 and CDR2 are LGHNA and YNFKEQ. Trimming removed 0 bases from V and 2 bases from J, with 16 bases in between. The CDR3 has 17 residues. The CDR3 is CASSQDVGLGANYGYTF. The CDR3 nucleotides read TGTGCCAGCAGCCAAGATGTCGGCCTTGGGGCCAACTATGGCTACACCTTC.

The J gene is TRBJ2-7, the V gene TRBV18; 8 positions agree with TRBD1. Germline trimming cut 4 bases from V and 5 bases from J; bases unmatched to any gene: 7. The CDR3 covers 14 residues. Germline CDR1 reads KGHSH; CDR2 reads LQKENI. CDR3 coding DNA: TGTGCCAGCTCACGCGGGCAGGGGGCCAACGAGCAGTACTTC. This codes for CASSRGQGANEQYF.